This TCR beta chain originates from a study of blood T cell repertoires in COVID-19 (TCRdb year 2020). With respect to the entire study: The collaborator samples originated in the United States, Italy and Spain and spanned the acute and convalescent phases of COVID-19. A freely available public database, intended as a resource for researchers studying the immune response to SARS-CoV-2, is where the repertoires were released. Where available, HLA class I and class II types were taken from metadata supplied by the sample provider and were not determined by assay-based typing. Samples were obtained from the ongoing ImmuneRACE study (first 160 participants) and from 950 to 1,500 subjects provided by 6 global collaborators. The material from the prospective study consisted of cDNA or gDNA derived from T cells, B-cell-depleted T cells, or PBMCs. Deeply sampled blood TCRbeta repertoires from subjects exposed to, actively infected with, or recovered from COVID-19 were included in the dataset. Nearly every sample came with metadata listing a de-identified subject ID, COVID-19 status, age in years and sex. The paper's findings and limits, for the study overall: Clinical and demographic metadata were provided uncurated, with the amount varying by source and participant.

As to this clone: It lacks a known antigen. No base quality information exists; no much larger clone differs at one position.

Participants in the prospective study were aged 18 to 89 years, lived in 20 to 25 United States geographic areas, and enrolled through a virtual design. Cohort assignment in the prospective study relied on participant-reported clinical history from a screening survey and a study questionnaire. Recovered participants in ImmuneRACE Cohort 3 were defined as having two consecutive negative NP/OP PCR tests, clearance from a healthcare professional, or resolution of symptoms. Mobile phlebotomists in the prospective study collected whole blood, serum and a nasopharyngeal or oropharyngeal swab from every participant. Additional blood draws and questionnaires over an approximately 2-month period could optionally be provided by prospective study participants. Before DNA extraction, prospective study blood samples were shipped either frozen or at room temperature. From V the trimming removes 4 bases and from J it removes 4 bases, while the gene matches leave 0 bases of the junction unaccounted for. Spanning cysteine to phenylalanine, the CDR3 consists of 12 amino acids. Only CDR3 DNA is held: 36 bases, read in frame from base 1.

TCRbeta CDR3 regions were amplified from genomic DNA by means of the immunoSEQ Assay, a bias-controlled multiplex PCR. The paper's processing steps were these. The number of nucleated cells in each sample was estimated by amplification of reference gene primers within the assay. To quantify the absolute abundance of each unique TCRbeta CDR3 rearrangement, sequence reads were collapsed and filtered. For each sample, productive Simpson clonality was calculated as the square root of Simpson's diversity index over productive rearrangements. In its TCRdb copy, this immuneACCESS table keeps in-frame sequences only and misses some clones. Where compared with another copy, unresolved V genes explain less than half of these, and the others have no known cause. V, J and clone size are taken as reported in that table, and D and trimming were inferred from the DNA itself. The table for this sample lists 250,000 or so clones; 84% of them were counted only once. The ten largest clones capture more than 3% of the sample.

This clonotype originated in a man aged 45-65 years who had recovered from COVID-19. Rearrangement joined TRBV12-3 or TRBV12-4 to TRBJ1-2; 7 bases in the middle match TRBD1. The sequencing sample was made of PBMCs or T cells enriched from blood (not recorded which). The CDR3 region has the sequence CASSWTGYGYTF. The DNA is as follows: TGTGCCAGCAGTTGGACAGGCTATGGCTACACCTTC.